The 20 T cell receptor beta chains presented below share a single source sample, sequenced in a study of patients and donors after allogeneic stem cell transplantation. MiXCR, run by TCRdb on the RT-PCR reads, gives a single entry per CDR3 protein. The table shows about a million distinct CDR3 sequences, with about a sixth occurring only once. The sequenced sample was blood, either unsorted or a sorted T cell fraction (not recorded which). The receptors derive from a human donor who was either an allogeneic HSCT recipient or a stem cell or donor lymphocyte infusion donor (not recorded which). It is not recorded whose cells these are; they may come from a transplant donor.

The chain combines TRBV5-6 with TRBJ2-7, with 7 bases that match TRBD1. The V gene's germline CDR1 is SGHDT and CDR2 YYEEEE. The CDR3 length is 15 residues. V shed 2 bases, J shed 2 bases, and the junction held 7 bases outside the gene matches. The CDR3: CASSFVDRHPYEQYF. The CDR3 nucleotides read TGTGCCAGCAGCTTCGTGGACAGGCACCCCTACGAGCAGTACTTC.

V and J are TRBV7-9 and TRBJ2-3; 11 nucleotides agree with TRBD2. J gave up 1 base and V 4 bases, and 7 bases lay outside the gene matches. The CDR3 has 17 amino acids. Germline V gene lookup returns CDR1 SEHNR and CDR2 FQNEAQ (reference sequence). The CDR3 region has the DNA TGTGCCAGCAGCTATTCCCCTAGCGGGGGGCGCACAGATACGCAGTATTTT. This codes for CASSYSPSGGRTDTQYF.

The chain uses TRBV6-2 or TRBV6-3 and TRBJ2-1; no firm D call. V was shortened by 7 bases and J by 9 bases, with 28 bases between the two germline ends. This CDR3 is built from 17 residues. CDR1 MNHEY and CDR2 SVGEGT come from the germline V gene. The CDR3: CASTPIKTLPVGFEQFF. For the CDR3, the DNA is TGTGCCAGCACTCCGATAAAGACTCTTCCGGTCGGTTTTGAGCAGTTCTTC.

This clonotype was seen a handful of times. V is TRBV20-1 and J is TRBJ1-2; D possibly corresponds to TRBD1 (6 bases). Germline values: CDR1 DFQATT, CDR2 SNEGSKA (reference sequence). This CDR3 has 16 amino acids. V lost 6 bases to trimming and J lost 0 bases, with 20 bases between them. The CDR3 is CSAEGTSIHANYGYTF. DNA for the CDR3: TGCAGTGCCGAGGGGACATCGATACACGCTAACTATGGCTACACCTTC.

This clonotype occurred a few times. Here the CDR3 DNA reads TGTGCCGGCCGACGGGCGGCTGGAAACACCATATATTTT. It translates to CAGRRAAGNTIYF. V gene TRBV2 combines with J gene TRBJ1-3; D gene uncertain. CDR1 and CDR2 from the germline V gene are SNHLY and FYNNEI. The V gene lost 11 bases and the J gene lost 2 bases, with 13 bases spanning the gap. This CDR3 contains 13 residues.

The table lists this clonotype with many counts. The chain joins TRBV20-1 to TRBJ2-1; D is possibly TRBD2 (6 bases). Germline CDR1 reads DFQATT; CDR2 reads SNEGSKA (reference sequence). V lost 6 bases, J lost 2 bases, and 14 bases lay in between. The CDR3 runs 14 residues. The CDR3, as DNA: TGCAGTGCCTTGACTAGGCCCCCCTACAATGAGCAGTTCTTC. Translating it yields CSALTRPPYNEQFF.

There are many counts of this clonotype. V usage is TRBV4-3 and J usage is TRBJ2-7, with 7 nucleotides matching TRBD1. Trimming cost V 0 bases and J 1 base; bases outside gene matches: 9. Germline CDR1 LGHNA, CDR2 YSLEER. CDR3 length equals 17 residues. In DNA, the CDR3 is TGCGCCAGCAGCCAAGAGGTATCTGAGACAGGGTCCTACGAGCAGTACTTC. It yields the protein CASSQEVSETGSYEQYF.

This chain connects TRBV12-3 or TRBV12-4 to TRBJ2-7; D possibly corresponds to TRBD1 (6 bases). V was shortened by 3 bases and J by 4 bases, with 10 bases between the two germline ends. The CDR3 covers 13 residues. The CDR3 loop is CASSFTGKYEQYF. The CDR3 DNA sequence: TGTGCCAGCAGTTTCACAGGGAAATACGAGCAGTACTTC.

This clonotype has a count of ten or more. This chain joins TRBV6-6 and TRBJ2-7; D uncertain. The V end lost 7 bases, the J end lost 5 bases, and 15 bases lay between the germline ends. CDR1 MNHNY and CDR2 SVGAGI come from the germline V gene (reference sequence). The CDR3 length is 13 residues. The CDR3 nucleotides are TGTGCCAGCAAGGGTTATCTAATCCACGAGCAGTACTTC. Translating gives CASKGYLIHEQYF.

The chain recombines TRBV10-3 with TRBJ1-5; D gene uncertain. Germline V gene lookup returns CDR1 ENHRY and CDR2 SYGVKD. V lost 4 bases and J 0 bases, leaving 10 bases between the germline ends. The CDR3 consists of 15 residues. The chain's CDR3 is CAISGGDSSNQPQHF. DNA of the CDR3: TGTGCCATCAGTGGTGGAGACTCTAGCAATCAGCCCCAGCATTTT.

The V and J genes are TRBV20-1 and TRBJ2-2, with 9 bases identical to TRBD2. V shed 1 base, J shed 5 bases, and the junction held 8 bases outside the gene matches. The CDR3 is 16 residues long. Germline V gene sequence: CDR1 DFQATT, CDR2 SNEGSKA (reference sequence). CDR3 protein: CSARVPGLAETGELFF. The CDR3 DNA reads TGCAGTGCTAGAGTACCGGGACTAGCCGAAACCGGGGAGCTGTTTTTT.

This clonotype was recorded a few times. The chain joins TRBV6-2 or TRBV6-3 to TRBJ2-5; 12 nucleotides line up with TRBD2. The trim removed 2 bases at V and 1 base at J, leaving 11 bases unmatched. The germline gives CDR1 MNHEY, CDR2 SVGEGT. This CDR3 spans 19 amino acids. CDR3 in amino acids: CASSYSRPSGRDIQETQYF. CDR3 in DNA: TGTGCCAGCAGTTACAGTCGGCCTAGCGGGAGGGACATCCAAGAGACCCAGTACTTC.

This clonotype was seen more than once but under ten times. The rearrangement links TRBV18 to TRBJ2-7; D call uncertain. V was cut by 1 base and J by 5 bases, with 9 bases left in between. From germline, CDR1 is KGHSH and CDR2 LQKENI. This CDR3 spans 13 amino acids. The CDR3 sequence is CASSPLAGDEQYF. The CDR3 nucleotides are TGTGCCAGCTCACCACTTGCTGGGGACGAGCAGTACTTC.

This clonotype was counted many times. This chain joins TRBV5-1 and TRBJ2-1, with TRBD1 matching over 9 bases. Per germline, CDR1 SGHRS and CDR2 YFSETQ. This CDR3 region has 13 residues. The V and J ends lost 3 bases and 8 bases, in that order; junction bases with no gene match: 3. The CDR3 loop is CASSSGQGHEQFF. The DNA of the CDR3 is TGCGCCAGCAGCTCGGGACAGGGCCATGAGCAGTTCTTC.

The CDR3 loop reads CASSPLPGRRDYEQYF. Here the CDR3 DNA reads TGTGCCAGCTCACCCCTACCGGGACGGAGGGATTACGAGCAGTACTTC. The gene calls are TRBV18 and TRBJ2-7, with a possible D match to TRBD2 (6 bases). CDR1 is KGHSH, CDR2 LQKENI, per germline. The V end was cut by 3 bases, the J end by 4 bases, with 19 bases between. This CDR3 contains 16 residues.

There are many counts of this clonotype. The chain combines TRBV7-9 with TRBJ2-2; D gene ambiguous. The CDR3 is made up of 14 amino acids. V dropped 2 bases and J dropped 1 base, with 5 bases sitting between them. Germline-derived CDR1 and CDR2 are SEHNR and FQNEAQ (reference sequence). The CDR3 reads CASSLPGNTGELFF. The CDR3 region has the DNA TGTGCCAGCAGCTTACCAGGGAACACCGGGGAGCTGTTTTTT. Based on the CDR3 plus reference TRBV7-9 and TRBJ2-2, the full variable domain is DTGVSQNPRHKITKRGQNVTFRCDPISEHNRLYWYRQTLGQGPEFLTYFQNEAQLEKSRLLSDRFSAERPKGSFSTLEIQRTEQGDSAMYLCASSLPGNTGELFFGEGSRLTVL.

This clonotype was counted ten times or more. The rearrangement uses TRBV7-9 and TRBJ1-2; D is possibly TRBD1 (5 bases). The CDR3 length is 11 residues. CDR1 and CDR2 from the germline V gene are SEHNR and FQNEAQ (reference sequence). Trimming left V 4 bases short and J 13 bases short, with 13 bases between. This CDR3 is CASSSGMVGTF. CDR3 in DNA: TGTGCCAGCAGCTCAGGGATGGTCGGCACCTTC. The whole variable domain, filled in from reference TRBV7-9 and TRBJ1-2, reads DTGVSQNPRHKITKRGQNVTFRCDPISEHNRLYWYRQTLGQGPEFLTYFQNEAQLEKSRLLSDRFSAERPKGSFSTLEIQRTEQGDSAMYLCASSSGMVGTFGSGTRLTVV.

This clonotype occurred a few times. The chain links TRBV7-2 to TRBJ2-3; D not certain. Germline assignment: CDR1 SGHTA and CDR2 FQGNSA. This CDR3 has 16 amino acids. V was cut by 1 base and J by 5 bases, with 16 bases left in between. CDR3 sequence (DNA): TGTGCCAGCAGCTTAGGTAGTTCTAGACTGGGAGATACGCAGTATTTT. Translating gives CASSLGSSRLGDTQYF.

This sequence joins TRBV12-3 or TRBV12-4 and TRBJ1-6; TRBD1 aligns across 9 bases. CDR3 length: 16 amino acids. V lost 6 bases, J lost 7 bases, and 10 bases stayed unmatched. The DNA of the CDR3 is TGTGCCAGCAGACTGGGACAGGGCCGGGGCAATTCACCCCTCCACTTT. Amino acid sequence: CASRLGQGRGNSPLHF.

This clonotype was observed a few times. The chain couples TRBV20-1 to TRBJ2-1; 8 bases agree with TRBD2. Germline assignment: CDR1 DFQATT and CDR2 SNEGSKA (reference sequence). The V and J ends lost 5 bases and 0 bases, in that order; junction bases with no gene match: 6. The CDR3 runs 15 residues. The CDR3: CSALSGGSSYNEQFF. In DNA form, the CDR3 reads TGCAGTGCTCTCAGCGGGGGTAGCTCCTACAATGAGCAGTTCTTC.